This TCR beta chain comes out of a study of glioma-infiltrating T cells. The iRepertoire nested amplicon-rescue multiplex PCR amplified TCR alpha and beta CDR3s from RNA. Tissue mRNA or PBMC total RNA, roughly 100-400 ng, went into one-step reverse transcription and amplification. In TCRdb, the multiplex PCR reads were re-called with MiXCR into one record per CDR3 protein. The top ten clones hold 44% of a sample with under 130,000 distinct CDR3 sequences, about 30% of them seen once. This clonotype occurred many times. V dropped 5 bases and J dropped 3 bases, with 12 bases sitting between them. Germline CDR1 DFQATT, CDR2 SNEGSKA (reference sequence). This CDR3 is 13 amino acids long.

Sequencing was performed on glioma tissue, nonneoplastic brain tissue, or PBMCs (not recorded which). The TCR comes from a human donor with low-grade glioma or glioblastoma, undergoing nonglioma brain surgery, or in good health (not recorded which). This chain links TRBV20-1 with TRBJ2-3; maybe TRBD2 (7 bases). The CDR3 sequence: CSAGRGGTDTQYF. In DNA form, the CDR3 reads TGCAGTGCTGGAAGGGGGGGGACAGATACGCAGTATTTT.